Sequencing of this T cell receptor beta chain was carried out in a study of T cells after yellow fever vaccination. Study overall: Fractions of low cell number were prepared using SMART-Seq v4 Ultra Low Input. Overall study findings and caveats: The CD4 compartment and the CD8 compartment contained a small share of clonotypes in common. Most clones from primary vaccination resurfaced after the booster (96% CD4, approximately 88% CD8).

Production of TCR cDNA was by 5'RACE template switching, which also added a universal primer site and UMIs. TCRdb reanalysed the 5' RACE reads using MiXCR and keeps one entry per CDR3 protein. The table shows some 320,000 distinct CDR3 sequences, with roughly a tenth occurring only once. Looked up from germline, CDR1 is SGHKS and CDR2 is YYEKEE (reference sequence). This CDR3 is built from 15 residues. V lost 4 bases, J lost 3 bases, and 14 bases lay in between. As for this clonotype: Its antigen is currently unknown.

The rearrangement uses TRBV5-5 and TRBJ1-5; weak D call: TRBD1 (6 bases). This sequence was found in a man aged 18 to 35 who received the YFV17D yellow fever vaccine. This specimen consisted of CD4+ T cells sorted from PBMCs, obtained 45 days after the yellow fever booster vaccination. The CDR3 is CASSPGGGYNQPQHF. CDR3 coding DNA: TGTGCCAGCAGCCCCGGAGGGGGGTACAATCAGCCCCAGCATTTT.